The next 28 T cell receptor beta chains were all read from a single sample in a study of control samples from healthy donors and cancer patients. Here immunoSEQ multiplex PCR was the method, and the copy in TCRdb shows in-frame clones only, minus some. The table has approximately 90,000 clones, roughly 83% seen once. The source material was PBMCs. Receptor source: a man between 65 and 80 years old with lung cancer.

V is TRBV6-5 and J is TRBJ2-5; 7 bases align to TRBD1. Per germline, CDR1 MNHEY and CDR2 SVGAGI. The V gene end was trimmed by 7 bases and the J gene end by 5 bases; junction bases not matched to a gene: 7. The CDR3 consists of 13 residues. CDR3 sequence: CASTRDRGETQYF. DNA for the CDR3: TGTGCCAGCACCCGGGACAGAGGGGAGACCCAGTACTTC.

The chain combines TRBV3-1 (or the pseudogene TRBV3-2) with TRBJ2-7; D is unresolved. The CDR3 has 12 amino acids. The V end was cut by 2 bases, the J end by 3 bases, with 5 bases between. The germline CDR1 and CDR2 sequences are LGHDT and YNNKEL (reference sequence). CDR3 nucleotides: TGTGCCAGCAGCCAAAATGACTACGAGCAGTACTTC. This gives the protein CASSQNDYEQYF.

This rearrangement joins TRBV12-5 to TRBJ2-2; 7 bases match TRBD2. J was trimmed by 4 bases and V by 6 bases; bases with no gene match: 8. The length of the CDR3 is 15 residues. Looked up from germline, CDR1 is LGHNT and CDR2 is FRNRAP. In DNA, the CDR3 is TGTGCTAGTGGGCTGGCTGGGGGGGTCACCGGGGAGCTGTTTTTT. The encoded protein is CASGLAGGVTGELFF.

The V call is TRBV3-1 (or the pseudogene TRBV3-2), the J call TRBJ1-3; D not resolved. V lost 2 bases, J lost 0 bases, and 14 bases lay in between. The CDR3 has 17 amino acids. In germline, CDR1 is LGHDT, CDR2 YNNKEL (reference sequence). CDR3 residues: CASSQRAQRSSGNTIYF. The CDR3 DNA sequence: TGTGCCAGCAGCCAACGGGCGCAGCGGAGCTCTGGAAACACCATATATTTT.

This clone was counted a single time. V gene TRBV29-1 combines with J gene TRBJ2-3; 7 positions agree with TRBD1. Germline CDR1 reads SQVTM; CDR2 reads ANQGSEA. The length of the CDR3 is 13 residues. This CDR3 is CTFSGTVTDTQYF. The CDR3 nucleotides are TGCACCTTTTCCGGGACAGTTACAGATACGCAGTATTTT.

CDR3 nucleotide sequence: TGTGCCAGCAGGGCCCGCAGTTTGAACACTGAAGCTTTCTTT. Encoded protein: CASRARSLNTEAFF. J is TRBJ1-1 and V is TRBV14; D is unresolved. Germline V gene data show CDR1 as SGHDN and CDR2 as FVKESK. The CDR3 length is 14 residues. The ends were cut back, 6 bases at V and 0 bases at J, with 11 bases in the middle.

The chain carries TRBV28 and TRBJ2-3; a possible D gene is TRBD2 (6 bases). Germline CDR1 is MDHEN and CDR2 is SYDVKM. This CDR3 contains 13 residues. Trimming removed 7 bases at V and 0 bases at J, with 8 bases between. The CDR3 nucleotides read TGTGCCAGCAACGGGGGAAGCACAGATACGCAGTATTTT. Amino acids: CASNGGSTDTQYF.

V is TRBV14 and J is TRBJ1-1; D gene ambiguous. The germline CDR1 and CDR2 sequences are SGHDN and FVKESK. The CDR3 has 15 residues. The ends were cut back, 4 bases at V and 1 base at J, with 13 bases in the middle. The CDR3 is CASSRDTTWNTEAFF. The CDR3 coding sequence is TGTGCCAGCAGCCGAGATACCACTTGGAACACTGAAGCTTTCTTT.

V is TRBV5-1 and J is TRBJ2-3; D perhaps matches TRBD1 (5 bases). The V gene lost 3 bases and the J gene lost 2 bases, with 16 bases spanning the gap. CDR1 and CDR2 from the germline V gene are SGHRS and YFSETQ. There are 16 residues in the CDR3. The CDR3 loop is CASSSNTGHPTDTQYF. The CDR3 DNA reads TGCGCCAGCAGCTCAAACACAGGACACCCCACAGATACGCAGTATTTT.

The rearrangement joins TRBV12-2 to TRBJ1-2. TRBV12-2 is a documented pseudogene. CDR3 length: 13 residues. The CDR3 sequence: CASRMGPAPGYTF. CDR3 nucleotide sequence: TGTGCAAGTCGCATGGGACCCGCCCCGGGCTACACCTTC.

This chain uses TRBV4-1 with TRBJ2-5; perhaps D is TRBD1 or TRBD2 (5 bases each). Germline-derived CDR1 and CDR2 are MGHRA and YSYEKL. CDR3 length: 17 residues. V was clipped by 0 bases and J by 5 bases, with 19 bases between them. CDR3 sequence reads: CASSQDPIGAVVETQYF. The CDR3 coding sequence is TGCGCCAGCAGCCAAGATCCGATCGGGGCCGTGGTCGAGACCCAGTACTTC.

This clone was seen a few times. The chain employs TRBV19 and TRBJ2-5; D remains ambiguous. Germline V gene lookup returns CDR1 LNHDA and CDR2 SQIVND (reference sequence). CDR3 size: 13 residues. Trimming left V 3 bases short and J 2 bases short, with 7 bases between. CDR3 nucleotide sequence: TGTGCCAGTAGTATTAACTGGCAAGAGACCCAGTACTTC. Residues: CASSINWQETQYF.

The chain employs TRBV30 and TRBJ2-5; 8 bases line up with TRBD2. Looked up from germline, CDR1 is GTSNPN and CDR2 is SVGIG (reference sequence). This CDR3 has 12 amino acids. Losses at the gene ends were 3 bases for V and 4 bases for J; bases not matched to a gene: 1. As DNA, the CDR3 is TGTGCCTGGAGCGGGAGGGGAGAGACCCAGTACTTC. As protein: CAWSGRGETQYF. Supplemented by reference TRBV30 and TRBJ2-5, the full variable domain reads SQTIHQWPATLVQPVGSPLSLECTVEGTSNPNLYWYRQAAGRGLQLLFYSVGIGQISSEVPQNLSASRPQDRQFILSSKKLLLSDSGFYLCAWSGRGETQYFGPGTRLLVL.

The CDR3 DNA reads as TGCGCCAGCAGCCCCCCCCTCGTCGCCGGGAACACCGGGGAGCTGTTTTTT. Protein product: CASSPPLVAGNTGELFF. This sequence joins TRBV5-1 and TRBJ2-2; D unresolved. Germline-derived CDR1 and CDR2 are SGHRS and YFSETQ. V was trimmed by 4 bases and J by 1 base, leaving 17 bases between them. This CDR3 has 17 residues.

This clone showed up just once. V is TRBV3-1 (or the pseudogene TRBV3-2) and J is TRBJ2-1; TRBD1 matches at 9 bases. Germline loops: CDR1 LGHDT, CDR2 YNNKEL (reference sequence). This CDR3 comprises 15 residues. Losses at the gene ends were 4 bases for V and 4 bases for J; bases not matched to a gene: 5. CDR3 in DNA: TGTGCCAGCAGCCCCAGGGGACAGGGTTACAATGAGCAGTTCTTC. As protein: CASSPRGQGYNEQFF.

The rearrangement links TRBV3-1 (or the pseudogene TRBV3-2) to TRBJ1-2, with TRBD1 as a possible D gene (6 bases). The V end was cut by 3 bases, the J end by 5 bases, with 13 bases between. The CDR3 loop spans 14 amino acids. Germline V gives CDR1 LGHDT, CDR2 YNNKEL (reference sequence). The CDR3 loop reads CASSQSAGAYGYTF. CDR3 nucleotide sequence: TGTGCCAGCAGCCAGAGCGCAGGGGCATATGGCTACACCTTC.

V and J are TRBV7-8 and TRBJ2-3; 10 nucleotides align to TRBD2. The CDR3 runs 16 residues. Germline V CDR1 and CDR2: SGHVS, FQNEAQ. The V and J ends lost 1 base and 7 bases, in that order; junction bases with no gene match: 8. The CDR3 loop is CASSLGGSGGKNTQYF. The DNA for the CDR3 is TGTGCCAGCAGCTTAGGCGGTAGCGGGGGGAAAAATACGCAGTATTTT.

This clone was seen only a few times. The CDR3 protein is CSVDGTGVNEQFF. The CDR3 bases are TGCAGCGTTGACGGGACAGGGGTCAATGAGCAGTTCTTC. The chain carries TRBV29-1 and TRBJ2-1; 10 bases fit TRBD1. V was pared by 3 bases and J by 6 bases, with 2 bases of the junction left unmatched. Germline-derived CDR1 and CDR2 are SQVTM and ANQGSEA. The CDR3 covers 13 residues.

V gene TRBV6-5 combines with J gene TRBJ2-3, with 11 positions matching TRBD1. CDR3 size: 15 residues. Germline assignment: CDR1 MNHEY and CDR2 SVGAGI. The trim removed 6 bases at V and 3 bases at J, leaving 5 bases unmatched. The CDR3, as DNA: TGTGCCAGCAGGCCCGGGACAGGGGGGACAGATACGCAGTATTTT. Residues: CASRPGTGGTDTQYF.

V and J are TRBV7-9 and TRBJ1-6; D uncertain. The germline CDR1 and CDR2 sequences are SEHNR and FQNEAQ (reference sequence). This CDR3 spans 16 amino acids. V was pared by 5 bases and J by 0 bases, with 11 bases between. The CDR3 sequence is CASSPMGSSYNSPLHF. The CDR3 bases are TGTGCCAGCAGCCCGATGGGAAGCTCCTATAATTCACCCCTCCACTTT.

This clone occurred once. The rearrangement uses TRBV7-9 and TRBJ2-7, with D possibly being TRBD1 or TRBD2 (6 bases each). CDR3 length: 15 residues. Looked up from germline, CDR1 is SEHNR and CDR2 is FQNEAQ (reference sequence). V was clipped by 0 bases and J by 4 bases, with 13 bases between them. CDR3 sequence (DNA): TGTGCCAGCAGCTTAGCAGGGGGGCTCGCTTACGAGCAGTACTTC. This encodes CASSLAGGLAYEQYF.

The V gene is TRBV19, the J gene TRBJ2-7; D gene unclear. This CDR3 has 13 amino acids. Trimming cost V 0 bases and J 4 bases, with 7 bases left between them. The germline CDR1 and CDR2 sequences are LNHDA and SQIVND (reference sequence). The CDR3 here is CASSIERGYEQYF. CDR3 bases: TGTGCCAGTAGTATAGAAAGAGGTTACGAGCAGTACTTC.

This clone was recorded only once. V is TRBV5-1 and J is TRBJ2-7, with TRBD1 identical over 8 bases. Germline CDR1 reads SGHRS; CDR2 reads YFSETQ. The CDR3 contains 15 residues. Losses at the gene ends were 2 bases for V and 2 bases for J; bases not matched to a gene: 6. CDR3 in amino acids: CASSFGQGGTYEQYF. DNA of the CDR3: TGCGCCAGCAGCTTTGGACAGGGAGGCACCTACGAGCAGTACTTC.

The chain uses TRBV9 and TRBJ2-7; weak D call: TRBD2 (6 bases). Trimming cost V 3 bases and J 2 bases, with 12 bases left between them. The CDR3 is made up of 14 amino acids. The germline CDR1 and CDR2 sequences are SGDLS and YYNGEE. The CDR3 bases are TGTGCCAGCAGCGGACCGGGACTCACCTACGAGCAGTACTTC. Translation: CASSGPGLTYEQYF.

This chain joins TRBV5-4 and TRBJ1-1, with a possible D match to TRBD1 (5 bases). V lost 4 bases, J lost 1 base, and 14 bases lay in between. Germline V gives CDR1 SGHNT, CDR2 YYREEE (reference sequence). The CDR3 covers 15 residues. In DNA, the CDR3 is TGTGCCAGCAGCCCCCAGTTGGGGCGGAACACTGAAGCTTTCTTT. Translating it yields CASSPQLGRNTEAFF.

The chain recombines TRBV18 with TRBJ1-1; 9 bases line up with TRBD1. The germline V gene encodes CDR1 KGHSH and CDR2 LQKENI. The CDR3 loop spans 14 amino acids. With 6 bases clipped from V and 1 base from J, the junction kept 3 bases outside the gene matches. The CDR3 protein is CASSQDRGNTEAFF. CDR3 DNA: TGTGCCAGCTCTCAGGACAGGGGGAACACTGAAGCTTTCTTT.

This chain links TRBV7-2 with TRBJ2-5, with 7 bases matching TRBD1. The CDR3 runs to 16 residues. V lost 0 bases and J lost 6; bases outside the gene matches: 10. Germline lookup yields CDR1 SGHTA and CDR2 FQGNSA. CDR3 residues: CASSLAGDSTGKTQYF. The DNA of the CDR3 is TGTGCCAGCAGCTTAGCGGGGGACAGTACCGGAAAGACCCAGTACTTC.

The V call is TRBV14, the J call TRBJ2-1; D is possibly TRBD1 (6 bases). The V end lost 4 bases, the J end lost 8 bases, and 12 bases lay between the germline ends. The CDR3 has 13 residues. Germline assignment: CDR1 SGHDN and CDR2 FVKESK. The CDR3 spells CASSPYGGHEQFF. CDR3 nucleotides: TGTGCCAGCAGCCCCTATGGGGGCCATGAGCAGTTCTTC.